This T cell receptor (beta chain) is drawn from a study of blood T cell repertoires in COVID-19. Study in general: Sources were T cells, B-cell-depleted T cells, or PBMCs; the material itself was cDNA or gDNA.

Deletions cut 6 bases from V and 2 bases from J, with 5 bases between. The CDR3 loop spans 12 amino acids. Generated by immunoSEQ multiplex PCR, the TCRdb table keeps only in-frame clones and is missing some. The top ten hold more than 0.9% of the sample, which has roughly 300,000 clones, about 88% seen once. Participants spanned ages about 18 to 100 years and resided in about two dozen US areas. In assigning cohorts, the study relied on participant-reported clinical history. Two negative PCRs, clearance, or symptom resolution characterized the recovered Cohort 3 donors. V is TRBV12-3 or TRBV12-4 and J is TRBJ1-5; D gene ambiguous. Source material: PBMCs or T cells enriched from blood (not recorded which). The sequence was obtained from a woman aged 30 to 39 who had recovered from COVID-19. CDR3 bases: TGTGCCAGCAGCGGGGGCAATCAGCCCCAGCATTTT. Its translation: CASSGGNQPQHF.